These 28 T cell receptor beta chains came from one sample sequenced in a study of T cell repertoires in cytomegalovirus infection. TCRdb reanalysed the reads using MiXCR and keeps one entry per CDR3 protein. The sample lists 80,000 to 130,000 distinct CDR3 sequences; more than 20% were seen once. The sequencing input was CD8+ T cells from PBMCs. The receptors originated from a human donor in good health (CMV status not recorded). Some clones in this sample may be carry-over from other donors' samples.

The CDR3 nucleotides are TGTGCCAGCAGCTTAGTGGGGGTGGAGCAGTACTTC. As protein: CASSLVGVEQYF. This sequence joins TRBV7-4 and TRBJ2-7, with D tentatively TRBD1 or TRBD2 (5 bases each). Germline CDR1 is SGHVT and CDR2 is SQSDAQ. CDR3 length: 12 residues. Trimming cost V 1 base and J 7 bases, with 8 bases left between them. The full variable domain, its missing parts supplied by reference TRBV7-4 and TRBJ2-7, is GAGVSQSPRYKVAKRGRDVALRCDSISGHVTLYWYRQTLGQGSEVLTYSQSDAQRDKSGRPSGRFSAERPERSVSTLKIQRTEQGDSAVYLCASSLVGVEQYFGPGTRLTVT.

The CDR3 protein is CASSPPVQGDTGELFF. For the CDR3, the DNA is TGTGCCAGCAGTCCCCCGGTCCAGGGGGACACCGGGGAGCTGTTTTTT. This chain links TRBV28 with TRBJ2-2, with 7 bases that match TRBD1. The CDR3 totals 16 residues. Trimming at V came to 5 bases and at J to 3 bases, leaving 9 bases not matched to a gene. Per the germline V gene, CDR1 is MDHEN and CDR2 is SYDVKM. Using reference TRBV28 and TRBJ2-2 for the parts outside the CDR3, the full variable domain is DVKVTQSSRYLVKRTGEKVFLECVQDMDHENMFWYRQDPGLGLRLIYFSYDVKMKEKGDIPEGYSVSREKKERFSLILESASTNQTSMYLCASSPPVQGDTGELFFGEGSRLTVL.

There are many counts of this clonotype. The rearrangement uses TRBV11-3 and TRBJ1-1; maybe TRBD1 (6 bases). CDR3 length equals 18 residues. Trimming cost V 2 bases and J 0 bases, with 19 bases left between them. Germline CDR1 is SGHNT and CDR2 is YENEEA. The CDR3 DNA reads as TGTGCCAGCAGCTTAAGGCCGGTGGGGGGCCGAGTGAACACTGAAGCTTTCTTT. Translated: CASSLRPVGGRVNTEAFF.

This clonotype was seen a few times. The V call is TRBV4-1, the J call TRBJ2-1, with TRBD2 identical over 16 bases. This CDR3 comprises 19 residues. CDR1 is MGHRA, CDR2 YSYEKL, per germline. J was trimmed by 7 bases and V by 0 bases; bases with no gene match: 9. CDR3 protein: CASSQEEGTSGRAWNEQFF. The CDR3 DNA is TGCGCCAGCAGCCAAGAAGAGGGGACTAGCGGGAGGGCATGGAATGAGCAGTTCTTC.

Note on this clonotype: A much larger clone differs by one base, so this may be a read error. V is TRBV7-2 and J is TRBJ1-5, with D possibly being TRBD1 (5 bases). Germline values: CDR1 SGHTA, CDR2 FQGNSA. This CDR3 spans 15 amino acids. Deletions cut 5 bases from V and 3 bases from J, with 14 bases between. CDR3 nucleotide sequence: TGTGCCAGCAGCCCCTGGGACTACAACAATCAGCCCCAGCATTTT. Amino acid sequence: CASSPWDYNNQPQHF.

The chain carries TRBV7-9 and TRBJ2-5; D gene ambiguous. Per germline, CDR1 SEHNR and CDR2 FQNEAQ (reference sequence). Deletions cut 5 bases from V and 3 bases from J, with 10 bases between. The CDR3 covers 13 residues. The CDR3 here is CASSLGFEETQYF. DNA for the CDR3: TGTGCCAGCAGCCTGGGGTTCGAAGAGACCCAGTACTTC.

This chain links TRBV11-2 with TRBJ1-2; tentative D call: TRBD1 (6 bases). Germline-derived CDR1 and CDR2 are SGHAT and FQNNGV. V dropped 5 bases and J dropped 1 base, with 17 bases sitting between them. There are 16 residues in the CDR3. The CDR3 DNA reads TGTGCCAGCAGCCCCTCGGACAGTTCTCTTAACTATGGCTACACCTTC. As protein: CASSPSDSSLNYGYTF.

This clonotype came up many times. The V gene is TRBV11-2, the J gene TRBJ1-1; 8 nucleotides align to TRBD1. Trimming cost V 5 bases and J 6 bases; bases outside gene matches: 14. Germline values: CDR1 SGHAT, CDR2 FQNNGV. The CDR3 totals 16 residues. The CDR3 here is CASSQPQWTGRPEAFF. As DNA, the CDR3 is TGTGCCAGCAGCCAACCCCAATGGACAGGGAGGCCTGAAGCTTTCTTT. The complete variable domain, with remaining parts taken from reference TRBV11-2 and TRBJ1-1, reads EAGVAQSPRYKIIEKRQSVAFWCNPISGHATLYWYQQILGQGPKLLIQFQNNGVVDDSQLPKDRFSAERLKGVDSTLKIQPAKLEDSAVYLCASSQPQWTGRPEAFFGQGTRLTVV.

The rearrangement links TRBV20-1 to TRBJ2-5; 10 bases agree with TRBD2. J lost 5 bases, V lost 1 base, and 7 bases had no gene match. The CDR3 loop spans 15 amino acids. Germline V gene data show CDR1 as DFQATT and CDR2 as SNEGSKA (reference sequence). The CDR3 bases are TGCAGTGCTAGAGCTAGCGGGGGCCTCAGGGAGACCCAGTACTTC. It specifies CSARASGGLRETQYF.

In this sample, this clonotype turned up a few times. The chain couples TRBV19 to TRBJ2-7; tentatively, D is TRBD1 (6 bases). Germline V gene lookup returns CDR1 LNHDA and CDR2 SQIVND (reference sequence). The CDR3 length is 13 residues. Trimming stripped 8 bases from V and 3 bases from J, with 14 bases between. This chain's CDR3 is CASGAGENYEQYF. In DNA, the CDR3 is TGTGCCAGTGGCGCAGGGGAAAACTACGAGCAGTACTTC.

The chain employs TRBV7-6 and TRBJ1-1, with 11 bases lining up with TRBD1. After removal of 5 bases from V and 5 bases from J, the junction contained 10 bases not matched to a gene. This CDR3 comprises 16 residues. The V gene's germline CDR1 is SGHVS and CDR2 FNYEAQ. This CDR3 is CASSLLRTGGRTEAFF. CDR3 sequence (DNA): TGTGCCAGCAGCCTTCTCCGGACAGGGGGCCGAACTGAAGCTTTCTTT.

The chain recombines TRBV7-9 with TRBJ2-1, with TRBD2 identical over 8 bases. The CDR3 is 14 amino acids. Germline V gives CDR1 SEHNR, CDR2 FQNEAQ (reference sequence). Trimming cost V 0 bases and J 6 bases; bases outside gene matches: 1. The CDR3, as DNA: TGTGCCAGCAGCTTAGCTACTAGCGGCAATGAGCAGTTCTTC. This codes for CASSLATSGNEQFF.

This clonotype was seen ten or more times. This chain joins TRBV12-3 or TRBV12-4 and TRBJ2-2, with D possibly being TRBD1 (6 bases). The CDR3 has 15 amino acids. V lost 3 bases and J lost 6, with 14 bases in between. CDR3 DNA: TGTGCCAGCAGTTTTACAGGGACGGTGGCCGGGGAGCTGTTTTTT. Protein sequence: CASSFTGTVAGELFF.

This clonotype was seen a few times. The chain links TRBV11-2 to TRBJ2-7, with TRBD2 matching 7 bases. Germline CDR1 reads SGHAT; CDR2 reads FQNNGV. Germline trimming cut 4 bases from V and 0 bases from J; bases unmatched to any gene: 12. This CDR3 spans 17 amino acids. This CDR3 is CASSSPREGGSSYEQYF. The CDR3 DNA follows: TGTGCCAGCAGCTCCCCCCGGGAAGGCGGGAGCTCCTACGAGCAGTACTTC.

The V call is TRBV27, the J call TRBJ2-1, with 9 nucleotides matching TRBD2. Germline CDR1 reads MNHEY; CDR2 reads SMNVEV (reference sequence). CDR3 length equals 16 residues. The V gene end was trimmed by 5 bases and the J gene end by 5 bases; junction bases not matched to a gene: 10. The CDR3 sequence: CASSPPRSGRDNEQFF. For the CDR3, the DNA is TGTGCCAGCAGTCCCCCTCGTAGCGGGAGAGACAATGAGCAGTTCTTC.

The rearrangement uses TRBV7-9 and TRBJ2-3; 12 nucleotides line up with TRBD2. This CDR3 has 15 residues. V gave up 3 bases and J gave up 6 bases; unmatched junction bases: 4. Germline CDR1 is SEHNR and CDR2 is FQNEAQ (reference sequence). The CDR3: CASSFGLAGPDTQYF. The CDR3 bases are TGTGCCAGCAGCTTCGGACTAGCGGGACCCGATACGCAGTATTTT. Looking up the rest from reference TRBV7-9 and TRBJ2-3 gives the full variable domain: DTGVSQNPRHKITKRGQNVTFRCDPISEHNRLYWYRQTLGQGPEFLTYFQNEAQLEKSRLLSDRFSAERPKGSFSTLEIQRTEQGDSAMYLCASSFGLAGPDTQYFGPGTRLTVL.

This rearrangement joins TRBV29-1 to TRBJ2-1; 15 bases map to TRBD2. This CDR3 comprises 14 residues. V trimming: 0 bases; J trimming: 9 bases; junction bases outside the gene matches: 0. In germline, CDR1 is SQVTM, CDR2 ANQGSEA. The CDR3 DNA follows: TGCAGCGTTGAAGAGGGACTAGCGGGAGGTGAGCAGTTCTTC. This encodes CSVEEGLAGGEQFF.

This clonotype has just a few counts. The V and J genes are TRBV28 and TRBJ2-3, with 9 bases matching TRBD2. V shed 3 bases and J 2 bases; nucleotides not matched to a gene: 3. Germline loops: CDR1 MDHEN, CDR2 SYDVKM. The CDR3 is 15 amino acids. Written as DNA, the CDR3 is TGTGCCAGCAGTTTGACTAGCGGCTTCACAGATACGCAGTATTTT. Its translation is CASSLTSGFTDTQYF.

The V gene is TRBV9, the J gene TRBJ2-1; D not resolved. CDR1 and CDR2 from the germline V gene are SGDLS and YYNGEE. The V end was cut by 4 bases, the J end by 5 bases, with 13 bases between. The CDR3 loop spans 14 amino acids. For the CDR3, the DNA is TGTGCCAGCAGCCCTCCGACTGGTAACAATGAGCAGTTCTTC. Translation gives CASSPPTGNNEQFF.

This clonotype was picked up a small number of times. The chain recombines TRBV12-5 with TRBJ2-1; either TRBD1 or TRBD2 may fit D (5 bases each). Germline CDR1 is LGHNT and CDR2 is FRNRAP. The CDR3 has 13 residues. V was clipped by 6 bases and J by 2 bases, with 8 bases between them. The DNA for the CDR3 is TGTGCTAGTGGGGGGCGGGCCTACAATGAGCAGTTCTTC. Protein: CASGGRAYNEQFF.

This clonotype showed up many times. This chain connects TRBV27 to TRBJ2-7, with a tentative D call TRBD2 (6 bases). CDR3 length equals 13 residues. With 7 bases removed from V and 0 bases from J, the gap between germline ends came to 10 bases. Germline values: CDR1 MNHEY, CDR2 SMNVEV (reference sequence). Here the CDR3 reads CASMGGASYEQYF. In DNA form, the CDR3 reads TGTGCCAGCATGGGCGGGGCCTCCTACGAGCAGTACTTC.

A few counts support this clonotype. This rearrangement joins TRBV2 to TRBJ2-1, with TRBD2 matching 13 bases. The V gene end was trimmed by 9 bases and the J gene end by 0 bases; junction bases not matched to a gene: 11. This CDR3 comprises 18 residues. Germline loops: CDR1 SNHLY, CDR2 FYNNEI. The CDR3 region is CASLTSGRLSPSYNEQFF. CDR3 DNA: TGTGCCAGTTTGACTAGCGGGAGGCTCTCACCCTCCTACAATGAGCAGTTCTTC.

In this sample, this clonotype turned up a few times. The gene calls are TRBV23-1 and TRBJ1-5; 7 bases map to TRBD1. TRBV23-1 is noted as an ORF with a role that remains uncertain. The length of the CDR3 is 17 residues. Germline trimming cut 4 bases from V and 0 bases from J; bases unmatched to any gene: 9. The CDR3 loop reads CASSLRDRRYSNQPQHF. The DNA of the CDR3 is TGCGCCAGCAGTCTCCGGGACAGAAGATATAGCAATCAGCCCCAGCATTTT.

On this clonotype itself: A read error may be the cause here, since a much bigger clone is one base away. The rearrangement links TRBV7-8 to TRBJ2-5, with 8 bases lining up with TRBD1. Germline assignment: CDR1 SGHVS and CDR2 FQNEAQ. V trimming: 3 bases; J trimming: 4 bases; junction bases outside the gene matches: 4. The CDR3 totals 14 residues. CDR3 loop: CASSLTGAVETQYF. The CDR3 DNA follows: TGTGCCAGCAGCTTGACAGGGGCGGTAGAGACCCAGTACTTC.

The chain is built from TRBV10-1 and TRBJ1-1; TRBD1 might be the D (5 bases). Germline V gene sequence: CDR1 WNHNN, CDR2 SYGVQD (reference sequence). Trimming left V 3 bases short and J 5 bases short, with 10 bases between. There are 13 residues in the CDR3. The CDR3 sequence is CASSESGRTEAFF. The DNA for the CDR3 is TGCGCCAGCAGTGAATCGGGACGGACTGAAGCTTTCTTT.

This clonotype was seen only a few times. The chain combines TRBV12-3 or TRBV12-4 with TRBJ2-7; 7 nucleotides agree with TRBD1. The CDR3 length is 13 residues. V lost 6 bases to trimming and J lost 0 bases; unmatched junction nucleotides: 2. The DNA of the CDR3 is TGTGCCAGCAGCACAGGGGCCTCCTACGAGCAGTACTTC. The encoded protein is CASSTGASYEQYF.

CDR3 DNA: TGCAGTGCCCAGCATGATGAGCAGTTCTTC. Its protein is CSAQHDEQFF. V usage is TRBV20-1 and J usage is TRBJ2-1; D not certain. Trimming removed 6 bases at V and 8 bases at J, with 8 bases between. Germline CDR1 reads DFQATT; CDR2 reads SNEGSKA (reference sequence). The CDR3 consists of 10 residues.

This clonotype was detected only a few times. This chain joins TRBV29-1 and TRBJ1-3; D unclear. Germline V gene lookup returns CDR1 SQVTM and CDR2 ANQGSEA. V dropped 2 bases and J dropped 0 bases, with 8 bases sitting between them. The CDR3 length is 14 residues. This CDR3 reads CSVESGISGNTIYF. CDR3 nucleotide sequence: TGCAGCGTTGAATCGGGGATCTCTGGAAACACCATATATTTT.